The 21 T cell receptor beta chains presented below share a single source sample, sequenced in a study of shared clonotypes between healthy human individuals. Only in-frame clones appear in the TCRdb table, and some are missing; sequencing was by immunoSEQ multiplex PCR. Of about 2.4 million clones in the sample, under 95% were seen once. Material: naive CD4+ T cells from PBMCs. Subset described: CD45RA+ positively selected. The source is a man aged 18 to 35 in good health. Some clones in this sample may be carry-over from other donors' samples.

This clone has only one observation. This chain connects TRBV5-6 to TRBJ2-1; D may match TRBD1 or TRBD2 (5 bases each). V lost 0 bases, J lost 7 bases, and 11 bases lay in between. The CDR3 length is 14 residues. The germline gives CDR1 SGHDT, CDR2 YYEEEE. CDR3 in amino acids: CASSLGGTRNEQFF. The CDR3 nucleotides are TGTGCCAGCAGCTTGGGTGGGACCAGAAATGAGCAGTTCTTC.

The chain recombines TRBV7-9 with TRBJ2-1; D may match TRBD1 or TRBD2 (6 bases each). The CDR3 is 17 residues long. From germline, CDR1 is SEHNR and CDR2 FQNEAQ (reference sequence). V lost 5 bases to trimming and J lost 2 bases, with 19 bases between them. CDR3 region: CASSPRGMGLAYNEQFF. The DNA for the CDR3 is TGTGCCAGCAGCCCCAGGGGAATGGGACTCGCCTACAATGAGCAGTTCTTC. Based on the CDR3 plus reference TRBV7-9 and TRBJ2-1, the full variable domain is DTGVSQNPRHKITKRGQNVTFRCDPISEHNRLYWYRQTLGQGPEFLTYFQNEAQLEKSRLLSDRFSAERPKGSFSTLEIQRTEQGDSAMYLCASSPRGMGLAYNEQFFGPGTRLTVL.

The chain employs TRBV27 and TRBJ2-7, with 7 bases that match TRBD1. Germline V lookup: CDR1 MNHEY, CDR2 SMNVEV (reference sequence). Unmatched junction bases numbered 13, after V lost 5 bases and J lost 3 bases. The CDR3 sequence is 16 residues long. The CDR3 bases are TGTGCCAGCAGTCTAGGGCAGGGGGTGACCCACTACGAGCAGTACTTC. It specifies CASSLGQGVTHYEQYF.

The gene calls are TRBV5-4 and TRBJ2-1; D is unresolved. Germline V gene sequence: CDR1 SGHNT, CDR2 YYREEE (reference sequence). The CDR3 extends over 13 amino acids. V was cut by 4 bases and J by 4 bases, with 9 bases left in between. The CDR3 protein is CASSRVGYNEQFF. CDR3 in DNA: TGTGCCAGCAGCCGGGTGGGATACAATGAGCAGTTCTTC. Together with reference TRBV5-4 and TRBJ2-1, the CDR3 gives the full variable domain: ETGVTQSPTHLIKTRGQQVTLRCSSQSGHNTVSWYQQALGQGPQFIFQYYREEENGRGNFPPRFSGLQFPNYSSELNVNALELDDSALYLCASSRVGYNEQFFGPGTRLTVL.

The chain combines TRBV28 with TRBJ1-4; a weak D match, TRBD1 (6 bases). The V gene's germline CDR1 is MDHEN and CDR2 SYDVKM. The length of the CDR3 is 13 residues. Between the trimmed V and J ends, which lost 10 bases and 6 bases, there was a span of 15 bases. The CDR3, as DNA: TGTGCCACCTGCGGGACACCGGATGAAAAACTGTTTTTT. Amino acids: CATCGTPDEKLFF.

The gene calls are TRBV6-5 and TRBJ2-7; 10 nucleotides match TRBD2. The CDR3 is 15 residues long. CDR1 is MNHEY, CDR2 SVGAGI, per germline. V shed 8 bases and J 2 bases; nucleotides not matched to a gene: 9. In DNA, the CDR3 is TGTGCCAGCGGCCGAAGGACTAGCGGCCCCTACGAGCAGTACTTC. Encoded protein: CASGRRTSGPYEQYF.

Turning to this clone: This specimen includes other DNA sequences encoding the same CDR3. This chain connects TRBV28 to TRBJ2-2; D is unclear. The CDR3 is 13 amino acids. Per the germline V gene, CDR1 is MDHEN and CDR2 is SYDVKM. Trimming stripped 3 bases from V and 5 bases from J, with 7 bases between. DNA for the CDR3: TGTGCCAGCAGTTTGTCCGGGACCGGGGAGCTGTTTTTT. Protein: CASSLSGTGELFF.

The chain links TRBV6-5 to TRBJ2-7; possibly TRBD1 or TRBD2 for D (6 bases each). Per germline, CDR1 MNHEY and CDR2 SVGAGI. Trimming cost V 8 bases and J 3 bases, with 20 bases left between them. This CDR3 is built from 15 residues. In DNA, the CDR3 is TGTGCCAGCGGATTCTCCGGGGGCAGGGGCTACGAGCAGTACTTC. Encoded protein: CASGFSGGRGYEQYF.

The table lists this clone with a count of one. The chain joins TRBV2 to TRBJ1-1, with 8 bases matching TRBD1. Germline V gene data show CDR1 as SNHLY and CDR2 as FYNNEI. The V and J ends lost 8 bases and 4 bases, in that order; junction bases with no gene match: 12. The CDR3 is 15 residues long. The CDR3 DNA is TGTGCCAGCCTTCCAGGGGGCCGGTCTTTCACTGAAGCTTTCTTT. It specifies CASLPGGRSFTEAFF.

CDR3 amino acids: CASNPGPPTTGELFF. For the CDR3, the DNA is TGCGCCAGCAACCCGGGACCCCCGACCACCGGGGAGCTGTTTTTT. The chain links TRBV5-1 to TRBJ2-2, with D tentatively TRBD1 or TRBD2 (5 bases each). The CDR3 spans 15 residues. Germline CDR1 and CDR2: SGHRS and YFSETQ. Trimming left V 6 bases short and J 4 bases short, with 16 bases between.

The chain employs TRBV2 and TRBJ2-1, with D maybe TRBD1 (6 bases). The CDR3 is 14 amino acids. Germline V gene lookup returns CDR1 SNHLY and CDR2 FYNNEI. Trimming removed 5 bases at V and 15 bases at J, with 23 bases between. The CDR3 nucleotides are TGTGCCAGCAGTTATCATCCACAGGGTATTACTCCGTTCTTC. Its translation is CASSYHPQGITPFF.

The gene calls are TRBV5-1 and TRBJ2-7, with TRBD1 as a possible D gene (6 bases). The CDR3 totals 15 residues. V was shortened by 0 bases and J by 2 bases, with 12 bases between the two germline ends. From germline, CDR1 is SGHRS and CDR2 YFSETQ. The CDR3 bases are TGCGCCAGCAGCTTGGAGGGGGACGCCACCTACGAGCAGTACTTC. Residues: CASSLEGDATYEQYF.

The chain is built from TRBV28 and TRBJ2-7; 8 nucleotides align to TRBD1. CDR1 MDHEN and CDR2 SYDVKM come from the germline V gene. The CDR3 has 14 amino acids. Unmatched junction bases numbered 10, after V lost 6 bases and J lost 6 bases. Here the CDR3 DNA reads TGTGCCAGCAGGGGACAGGTCCCCTTTGGCGAGCAGTACTTC. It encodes CASRGQVPFGEQYF. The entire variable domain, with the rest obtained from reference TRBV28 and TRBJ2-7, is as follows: DVKVTQSSRYLVKRTGEKVFLECVQDMDHENMFWYRQDPGLGLRLIYFSYDVKMKEKGDIPEGYSVSREKKERFSLILESASTNQTSMYLCASRGQVPFGEQYFGPGTRLTVT.

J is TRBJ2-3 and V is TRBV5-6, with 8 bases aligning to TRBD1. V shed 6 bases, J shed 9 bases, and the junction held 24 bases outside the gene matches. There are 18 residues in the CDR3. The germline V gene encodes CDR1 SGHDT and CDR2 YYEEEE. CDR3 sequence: CASTVGLHRDRFGETQYF. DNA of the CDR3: TGTGCCAGCACCGTAGGCCTTCATAGGGACAGGTTTGGGGAAACGCAGTATTTT.

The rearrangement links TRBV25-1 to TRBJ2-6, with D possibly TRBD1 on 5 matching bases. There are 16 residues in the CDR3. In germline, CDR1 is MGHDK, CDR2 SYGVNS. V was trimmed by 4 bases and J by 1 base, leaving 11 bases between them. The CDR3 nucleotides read TGTGCCAGCAGTGGAGCCGGACAATCTGGGGCCAACGTCCTGACTTTC. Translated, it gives CASSGAGQSGANVLTF.

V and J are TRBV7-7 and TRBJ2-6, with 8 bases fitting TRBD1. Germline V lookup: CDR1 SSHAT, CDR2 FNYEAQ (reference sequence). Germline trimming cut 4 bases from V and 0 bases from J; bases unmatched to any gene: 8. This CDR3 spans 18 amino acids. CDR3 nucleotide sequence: TGTGCCAGCAGCTGCCGGGACAGGTTTCTCTCTGGGGCCAACGTCCTGACTTTC. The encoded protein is CASSCRDRFLSGANVLTF.

DNA for the CDR3: TGTGCCAGCAGCCGGGACAGGGGGCCGGGCTACACCTTC. It encodes CASSRDRGPGYTF. V is TRBV11-1 and J is TRBJ1-2; TRBD1 agrees at 12 bases. Germline-derived CDR1 and CDR2 are SGHAT and FQDESV (reference sequence). The junction had 3 bases not matched to a gene; V was cut back by 5 bases and J by 8 bases. The CDR3 contains 13 residues.

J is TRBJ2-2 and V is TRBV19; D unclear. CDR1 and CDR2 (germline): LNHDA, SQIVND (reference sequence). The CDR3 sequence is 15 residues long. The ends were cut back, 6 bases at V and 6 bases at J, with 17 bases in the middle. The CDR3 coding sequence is TGTGCCAGTAGGTCGATGGCTCTTGGGCCCGGGGAGCTGTTTTTT. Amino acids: CASRSMALGPGELFF.

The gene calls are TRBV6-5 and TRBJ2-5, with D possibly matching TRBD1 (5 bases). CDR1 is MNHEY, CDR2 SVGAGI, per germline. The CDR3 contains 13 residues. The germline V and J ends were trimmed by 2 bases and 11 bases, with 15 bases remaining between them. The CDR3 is CASSYRQGRGQYF. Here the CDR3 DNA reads TGTGCCAGCAGTTACAGGCAGGGCCGTGGGCAGTACTTC.

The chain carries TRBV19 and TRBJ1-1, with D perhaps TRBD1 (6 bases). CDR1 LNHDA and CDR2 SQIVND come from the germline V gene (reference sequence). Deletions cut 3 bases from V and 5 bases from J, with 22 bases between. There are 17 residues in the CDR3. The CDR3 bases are TGTGCCAGTAGTATGGGGCGACCGGGGGGGCTAGGGACTGAAGCTTTCTTT. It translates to CASSMGRPGGLGTEAFF. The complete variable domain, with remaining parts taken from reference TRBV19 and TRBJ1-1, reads DGGITQSPKYLFRKEGQNVTLSCEQNLNHDAMYWYRQDPGQGLRLIYYSQIVNDFQKGDIAEGYSVSREKKESFPLTVTSAQKNPTAFYLCASSMGRPGGLGTEAFFGQGTRLTVV.

The CDR3 loop is CASSIEGRLNQPQHF. As DNA, the CDR3 is TGTGCCAGTAGTATAGAGGGACGGTTGAATCAGCCCCAGCATTTT. The J gene is TRBJ1-5, the V gene TRBV19; TRBD1 might be the D (5 bases). Trimming shortened V by 0 bases and J by 4 bases, and 10 bases separated the two germline ends. Germline lookup yields CDR1 LNHDA and CDR2 SQIVND (reference sequence). This CDR3 spans 15 amino acids.